The 20 T cell receptor beta chains in this list originate from one sample, sequenced in a study of blood T cell repertoires in COVID-19. Measured with immunoSEQ multiplex PCR; TCRdb has only the in-frame clones, and not every one. The table records approximately 75,000 clones, approximately 85% of them present only once. Sequencing was carried out using peripheral blood. The receptors shown here come from a man aged 80 or over with acute or convalescent COVID-19.

The V gene is TRBV28, the J gene TRBJ1-1; 9 bases align to TRBD1. CDR1 and CDR2 from the germline V gene are MDHEN and SYDVKM. V dropped 10 bases and J dropped 2; count of bases not matched to a gene: 8. The CDR3 covers 14 residues. CDR3 loop: CATKRGQGNTEAFF. For the CDR3, the DNA is TGTGCCACTAAACGGGGACAGGGTAACACTGAAGCTTTCTTT.

This clone turned up a few times. This chain uses TRBV19 with TRBJ2-3; no clear D. The CDR3 loop spans 17 amino acids. Germline assignment: CDR1 LNHDA and CDR2 SQIVND (reference sequence). Trimming shortened V by 0 bases and J by 5 bases, and 18 bases separated the two germline ends. CDR3 nucleotides: TGTGCCAGTAGTATAGATTCCCCGGGTCAAGTGGGAGATACGCAGTATTTT. It yields the protein CASSIDSPGQVGDTQYF.

The gene calls are TRBV6-2 or TRBV6-3 and TRBJ1-1; 8 bases line up with TRBD1. With 0 bases clipped from V and 4 bases from J, the junction kept 4 bases outside the gene matches. Germline V gene data show CDR1 as MNHEY and CDR2 as SVGEGT. This CDR3 has 15 amino acids. The CDR3 sequence: CASSYSGQAGTEAFF. CDR3 nucleotide sequence: TGTGCCAGCAGTTACTCGGGACAGGCAGGCACTGAAGCTTTCTTT.

The V and J genes are TRBV18 and TRBJ1-3; no reliable D call. The CDR3 loop spans 15 amino acids. Deletions cut 0 bases from V and 7 bases from J, with 13 bases between. Looked up from germline, CDR1 is KGHSH and CDR2 is LQKENI. The CDR3 DNA reads as TGTGCCAGCTCACCACCGAGCGTGAGGAGTAACACCATATATTTT. Translated, it gives CASSPPSVRSNTIYF.

This chain connects TRBV7-2 to TRBJ2-7; D is uncertain. This CDR3 contains 15 residues. Germline V gives CDR1 SGHTA, CDR2 FQGNSA. Trimming took off 4 bases at V and 0 bases at J, with 13 bases between the two ends. CDR3 residues: CASSSLFGASYEQYF. The CDR3, as DNA: TGTGCCAGCAGCTCCCTCTTCGGAGCCTCCTACGAGCAGTACTTC. The whole variable domain, remainder taken from reference TRBV7-2 and TRBJ2-7, is GAGVSQSPSNKVTEKGKDVELRCDPISGHTALYWYRQSLGQGLEFLIYFQGNSAPDKSGLPSDRFSAERTGGSVSTLTIQRTQQEDSAVYLCASSSLFGASYEQYFGPGTRLTVT.

The rearrangement joins TRBV5-1 to TRBJ2-5; 8 bases line up with TRBD1. The CDR3 spans 14 residues. Germline CDR1 SGHRS, CDR2 YFSETQ. The ends lost 5 bases at V and 4 bases at J; junction bases unmatched: 7. CDR3 region: CASRRDRKGETQYF. The CDR3 nucleotides are TGCGCCAGCAGGCGGGACAGGAAGGGAGAGACCCAGTACTTC.

J is TRBJ1-4 and V is TRBV28; D unresolved. Deletions cut 5 bases from V and 0 bases from J, with 4 bases between. The CDR3 loop spans 13 amino acids. Germline lookup yields CDR1 MDHEN and CDR2 SYDVKM. The CDR3: CASSSATNEKLFF. CDR3 nucleotides: TGTGCCAGCAGTAGCGCAACTAATGAAAAACTGTTTTTT.

The chain couples TRBV6-2 or TRBV6-3 to TRBJ1-6; 8 bases match TRBD1. The germline CDR1 and CDR2 sequences are MNHEY and SVGEGT. Trimming took 5 bases from V and 9 from J; bases not matched to a gene: 6. This CDR3 region has 14 residues. The CDR3 loop is CASSTDRGVSPLHF. CDR3 nucleotide sequence: TGTGCCAGCAGTACAGACAGGGGTGTTTCACCCCTCCACTTT.

V is TRBV9 and J is TRBJ2-2, with TRBD1 identical over 7 bases. In germline, CDR1 is SGDLS, CDR2 YYNGEE. The V gene end was trimmed by 1 base and the J gene end by 0 bases; junction bases not matched to a gene: 3. The CDR3 contains 16 residues. This CDR3 is CASSVTTGANTGELFF. The CDR3, as DNA: TGTGCCAGCAGCGTAACTACAGGGGCGAACACCGGGGAGCTGTTTTTT.

The rearrangement uses TRBV6-5 and TRBJ2-2; D not certain. The CDR3 runs to 14 residues. The germline V gene encodes CDR1 MNHEY and CDR2 SVGAGI. Trimming left V 0 bases short and J 5 bases short, with 7 bases between. The CDR3 nucleotides are TGTGCCAGCAGTTACTCGTACAAGACCGGGGAGCTGTTTTTT. It yields the protein CASSYSYKTGELFF.

The chain has TRBV7-2 and TRBJ2-3; TRBD2 might be the D (7 bases). CDR1 and CDR2 from the germline V gene are SGHTA and FQGNSA. V gave up 0 bases and J gave up 2 bases, with 12 bases separating them. This CDR3 comprises 16 residues. The CDR3 sequence is CASSLAGGLTTDTQYF. The CDR3 nucleotides are TGTGCCAGCAGCTTAGCGGGGGGGCTCACCACAGATACGCAGTATTTT.

The chain uses TRBV5-1 and TRBJ2-5; 9 positions agree with TRBD1. V lost 0 bases, J lost 5 bases, and 5 bases stayed unmatched. This CDR3 comprises 15 residues. Per the germline V gene, CDR1 is SGHRS and CDR2 is YFSETQ. CDR3 in amino acids: CASSLGQGDPETQYF. In nucleotides, the CDR3 is TGCGCCAGCAGCTTGGGACAGGGGGACCCGGAGACCCAGTACTTC.

This clone was picked up one time. The chain couples TRBV7-2 to TRBJ2-3; 12 positions agree with TRBD2. CDR3 length: 14 residues. The germline CDR1 and CDR2 sequences are SGHTA and FQGNSA. V shed 3 bases and J 6 bases; nucleotides not matched to a gene: 1. CDR3 loop: CASSLGLAGDTQYF. CDR3 nucleotide sequence: TGTGCCAGCAGCTTGGGACTAGCGGGTGATACGCAGTATTTT.

In DNA, the CDR3 is TGTGCCAGCAGAAACCGGGACAGGGTTTACAATGAGCAGTTCTTC. It yields the protein CASRNRDRVYNEQFF. The chain links TRBV2 to TRBJ2-1; 9 bases align to TRBD1. The V gene's germline CDR1 is SNHLY and CDR2 FYNNEI. The CDR3 has 15 amino acids. V lost 6 bases and J lost 4; bases outside the gene matches: 7.

CDR3 sequence reads: CASSEMSWRTEAFF. DNA of the CDR3: TGTGCCAGCAGTGAAATGTCGTGGAGGACTGAAGCTTTCTTT. This chain connects TRBV6-1 to TRBJ1-1, with D hard to call. CDR3 length: 14 amino acids. V lost 2 bases and J 5 bases, leaving 12 bases between the germline ends. Per germline, CDR1 MNHNS and CDR2 SASEGT.

This rearrangement joins TRBV5-1 to TRBJ2-6, with a weak D call TRBD1 (6 bases). This CDR3 has 15 residues. Germline-derived CDR1 and CDR2 are SGHRS and YFSETQ. Deletions cut 4 bases from V and 2 bases from J, with 10 bases between. Here the CDR3 DNA reads TGCGCCAGCAGCGGGGGACAAACTGGGGCCAACGTCCTGACTTTC. It yields the protein CASSGGQTGANVLTF.

The rearrangement links TRBV28 to TRBJ1-2, with 11 bases aligning to TRBD1. The CDR3 runs 15 residues. Germline CDR1 and CDR2: MDHEN and SYDVKM. The J segment lost 3 bases and the V segment lost 6 bases, leaving 6 bases of the junction unmatched. The CDR3 nucleotides are TGTGCCAGCAGCTCGGGACAGGGGGTTCACTATGGCTACACCTTC. Translated: CASSSGQGVHYGYTF.

This rearrangement joins TRBV6-5 to TRBJ1-4; D ambiguous. The CDR3 has 12 residues. Trimming took off 6 bases at V and 8 bases at J, with 10 bases between the two ends. Germline assignment: CDR1 MNHEY and CDR2 SVGAGI. In DNA form, the CDR3 reads TGTGCCAGCAGGGCAGCGAAGGAAAAACTGTTTTTT. Translation: CASRAAKEKLFF.

Only a few counts were recorded for this clone. The chain couples TRBV10-3 to TRBJ1-1; 7 bases agree with TRBD1. CDR1 is ENHRY and CDR2 is SYGVKD in the germline V gene. CDR3 length: 15 residues. Germline trimming cut 2 bases from V and 7 bases from J; bases unmatched to any gene: 10. The CDR3 region has the DNA TGTGCCATCAGTGAGGGACAGGTTGGCTACGTTGAAGCTTTCTTT. It specifies CAISEGQVGYVEAFF.

The chain links TRBV29-1 to TRBJ2-7, with D maybe TRBD1 (6 bases). V gave up 5 bases and J gave up 3 bases, with 14 bases separating them. The germline CDR1 and CDR2 sequences are SQVTM and ANQGSEA. The CDR3 totals 13 residues. CDR3 nucleotide sequence: TGCAGCGTTCGGTCAGGGGCCCACTACGAGCAGTACTTC. It translates to CSVRSGAHYEQYF.